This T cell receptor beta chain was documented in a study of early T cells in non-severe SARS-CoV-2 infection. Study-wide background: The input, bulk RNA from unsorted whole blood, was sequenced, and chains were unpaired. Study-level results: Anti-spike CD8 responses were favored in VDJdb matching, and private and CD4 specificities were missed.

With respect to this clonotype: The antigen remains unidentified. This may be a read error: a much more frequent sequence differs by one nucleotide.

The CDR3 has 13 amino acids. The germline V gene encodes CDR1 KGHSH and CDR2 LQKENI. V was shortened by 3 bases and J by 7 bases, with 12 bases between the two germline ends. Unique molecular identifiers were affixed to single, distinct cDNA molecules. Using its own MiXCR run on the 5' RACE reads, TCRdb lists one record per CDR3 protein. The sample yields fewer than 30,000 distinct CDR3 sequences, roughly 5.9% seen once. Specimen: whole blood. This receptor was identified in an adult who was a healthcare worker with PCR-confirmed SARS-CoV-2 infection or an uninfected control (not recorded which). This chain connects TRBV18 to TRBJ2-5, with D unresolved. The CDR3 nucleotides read TGTGCCAGCTCACCGGGAACTACAGTGACCCAGTACTTC. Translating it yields CASSPGTTVTQYF.